This T cell receptor beta chain was recorded in a study of PD-L1 blockade in urothelial cancer. Whole-study context: Blood yielded a median of approximately 130,000 T cells per sample. Study observations and caveats: Durable benefit accompanied greater 3-week expansion of tumor-associated blood clones.

Note on this clone: Its antigen is still unknown.

Time point specified: pretreatment peripheral blood. Each patient's cancer was a locally advanced or metastatic urothelial carcinoma. TCRdb keeps only in-frame clones here, not all; method: immunoSEQ multiplex PCR. This sample carries 35,000 to 50,000 clones, 65% to 85% of them seen once, and the ten largest clones take roughly 17%. The CDR3 has 15 residues. CDR1 is SNHLY, CDR2 FYNNEI, per germline. The V gene end was trimmed by 8 bases and the J gene end by 4 bases; junction bases not matched to a gene: 8. This sequence originates from a man in his 60s with urothelial cancer. The sample here was PBMCs, taken around atezolizumab (anti-PD-L1) treatment. The chain has TRBV2 and TRBJ1-4; TRBD1 matches 9 bases. In nucleotides, the CDR3 is TGTGCCAGCCGGGACAGGGAAGTGATTAATGAAAAACTGTTTTTT. Translated: CASRDREVINEKLFF.